One sample yielded the 18 T cell receptor beta chains listed below, sequenced in a study of control samples from healthy donors and cancer patients. Sequencing was performed with immunoSEQ multiplex PCR; in TCRdb, only in-frame clones are kept and a portion is missing. The sample carries approximately 40,000 clones, about three quarters recorded once. The sample taken for sequencing was formalin-fixed, paraffin-embedded tissue. Receptor source: a male donor with melanoma.

The gene calls are TRBV27 and TRBJ1-6; D possibly corresponds to TRBD1 (6 bases). Trimming shortened V by 2 bases and J by 9 bases, and 11 bases separated the two germline ends. Germline-derived CDR1 and CDR2 are MNHEY and SMNVEV (reference sequence). CDR3 length: 14 amino acids. The CDR3 reads CASSLGRGPSPLHF. The CDR3 DNA reads TGTGCCAGCAGTTTAGGCAGGGGACCTTCACCCCTCCACTTT.

Details on this clone: The same CDR3 arises from other DNA sequences in this sample as well. The V gene is TRBV3-1 (or the pseudogene TRBV3-2), the J gene TRBJ2-2, with 13 bases fitting TRBD2. The CDR3 spans 16 residues. V lost 3 bases to trimming and J lost 6 bases; unmatched junction nucleotides: 4. In germline, CDR1 is LGHDT, CDR2 YNNKEL (reference sequence). The CDR3 loop reads CASSHRTSGSSGELFF. The CDR3 coding sequence is TGTGCCAGCAGCCACCGGACTAGCGGGAGTTCCGGGGAGCTGTTTTTT.

The chain employs TRBV5-6 and TRBJ1-4, with 7 bases fitting TRBD1. The CDR3 totals 14 residues. V gave up 2 bases and J gave up 8 bases; unmatched junction bases: 6. Per germline, CDR1 SGHDT and CDR2 YYEEEE. CDR3: CASSFKQGLEKLFF. The CDR3 DNA sequence: TGTGCCAGCAGCTTCAAACAGGGGCTAGAAAAACTGTTTTTT.

This clone has just one count. The chain links TRBV13 to TRBJ2-3; TRBD2 matches at 11 bases. Germline CDR1 reads PRHDT; CDR2 reads FYEKMQ (reference sequence). J was trimmed by 6 bases and V by 5 bases; bases with no gene match: 19. This CDR3 has 19 amino acids. The CDR3 nucleotides are TGTGCCAGCAGCACTTTATCCGGGACTAGCGGTCCCGCTAGGGATACGCAGTATTTT. It encodes CASSTLSGTSGPARDTQYF.

The chain joins TRBV3-1 (or the pseudogene TRBV3-2) to TRBJ1-2, with D possibly TRBD1 on 6 matching bases. The CDR3 is 15 residues long. Germline loops: CDR1 LGHDT, CDR2 YNNKEL (reference sequence). The germline V and J ends were trimmed by 4 bases and 4 bases, with 16 bases remaining between them. This CDR3 is CASSPNFQGSYGYTF. CDR3 bases: TGTGCCAGCAGCCCGAACTTCCAGGGGAGCTATGGCTACACCTTC.

This clone has just a few counts. CDR3 sequence reads: CASSGDRVADTQYF. The CDR3, as DNA: TGTGCCAGCAGCGGAGACAGGGTCGCAGATACGCAGTATTTT. This rearrangement joins TRBV9 to TRBJ2-3; 7 bases fit TRBD1. With V trimmed by 3 bases and J by 4 bases, 5 bases remained unmatched. The CDR3 is made up of 14 amino acids. Germline values: CDR1 SGDLS, CDR2 YYNGEE. The full variable domain, its missing parts supplied by reference TRBV9 and TRBJ2-3, is DSGVTQTPKHLITATGQRVTLRCSPRSGDLSVYWYQQSLDQGLQFLIQYYNGEERAKGNILERFSAQQFPDLHSELNLSSLELGDSALYFCASSGDRVADTQYFGPGTRLTVL.

By sample fraction, this clone is large. The chain uses TRBV9 and TRBJ2-7; D possibly corresponds to TRBD1 (6 bases). The V gene's germline CDR1 is SGDLS and CDR2 YYNGEE. This CDR3 is built from 13 residues. The germline V and J ends were trimmed by 3 bases and 6 bases, with 13 bases remaining between them. DNA for the CDR3: TGTGCCAGCAGCGCTTCAGGGGTTGGCGAGCAGTACTTC. This translates into CASSASGVGEQYF.

V gene TRBV28 combines with J gene TRBJ1-1, with 7 bases that match TRBD1. CDR3 size: 14 residues. The V gene end was trimmed by 5 bases and the J gene end by 1 base; junction bases not matched to a gene: 4. CDR1 and CDR2 from the germline V gene are MDHEN and SYDVKM. CDR3 region: CASSLQGTNTEAFF. The CDR3 region has the DNA TGTGCCAGCAGTCTACAGGGGACGAACACTGAAGCTTTCTTT.

The chain carries TRBV6-5 and TRBJ1-1; a weak D match, TRBD1 (6 bases). Germline V gene sequence: CDR1 MNHEY, CDR2 SVGAGI. The CDR3 runs 15 residues. Between the trimmed V and J ends, which lost 2 bases and 1 base, there was a span of 11 bases. For the CDR3, the DNA is TGTGCCAGCAGTTACCAACCGGACAGGAACACTGAAGCTTTCTTT. Protein: CASSYQPDRNTEAFF.

J is TRBJ1-5 and V is TRBV18; 8 nucleotides align to TRBD1. Germline V CDR1 and CDR2: KGHSH, LQKENI. J lost 7 bases, V lost 3 bases, and 8 bases had no gene match. CDR3 length: 15 residues. DNA of the CDR3: TGTGCCAGCTCACCCCAAGGACAGGGTGGGCAGCCCCAGCATTTT. This gives the protein CASSPQGQGGQPQHF.

The rearrangement links TRBV5-4 to TRBJ2-1, with TRBD1 identical over 8 bases. CDR1 and CDR2 from the germline V gene are SGHNT and YYREEE (reference sequence). There are 15 residues in the CDR3. V lost 4 bases to trimming and J lost 4 bases; unmatched junction nucleotides: 7. The CDR3 loop reads CASSIQGATYNEQFF. The CDR3 nucleotides read TGTGCCAGCAGCATCCAGGGGGCAACTTACAATGAGCAGTTCTTC.

This clone was seen repeatedly, ten times or more. The chain has TRBV27 and TRBJ1-4, with a weak D call TRBD1 (5 bases). The germline CDR1 and CDR2 sequences are MNHEY and SMNVEV (reference sequence). The CDR3 length is 13 residues. Trimming removed 8 bases from V and 10 bases from J, with 17 bases in between. The CDR3 bases are TGTGCCAGCGCTGGGGACGGTCGGGGAAAACTGTTTTTT. Translated, it gives CASAGDGRGKLFF.

V gene TRBV5-1 combines with J gene TRBJ1-4, with a weak D call TRBD1 (5 bases). Trimming shortened V by 4 bases and J by 0 bases, and 13 bases separated the two germline ends. This CDR3 has 16 amino acids. Germline V gene data show CDR1 as SGHRS and CDR2 as YFSETQ. The CDR3 DNA follows: TGCGCCAGCAGCCCCGGGACTGTAGCAACTAATGAAAAACTGTTTTTT. Protein sequence: CASSPGTVATNEKLFF.

This clone was observed once. The V call is TRBV10-3, the J call TRBJ2-2; D perhaps matches TRBD2 (6 bases). The V end lost 10 bases, the J end lost 2 bases, and 14 bases lay between the germline ends. This CDR3 region has 14 residues. From germline, CDR1 is ENHRY and CDR2 SYGVKD. CDR3 in amino acids: CATETRSNTGELFF. CDR3 in DNA: TGTGCCACCGAGACTAGGTCCAACACCGGGGAGCTGTTTTTT.

The rearrangement links TRBV24-1 to TRBJ1-2, with a weak D call TRBD1 (5 bases). V was shortened by 7 bases and J by 2 bases, with 10 bases between the two germline ends. The V gene's germline CDR1 is KGHDR and CDR2 SFDVKD. This CDR3 is built from 13 residues. CDR3 coding DNA: TGTGCCACCAGCGGTGGGGACAACTATGGCTACACCTTC. It encodes CATSGGDNYGYTF.

The chain recombines TRBV6-2 or TRBV6-3 with TRBJ1-1; 8 positions match TRBD1. Trimming cost V 4 bases and J 4 bases; bases outside gene matches: 2. The CDR3 is 13 amino acids. Germline V gives CDR1 MNHEY, CDR2 SVGEGT. CDR3 coding DNA: TGTGCCAGCAGTTTTACAGGGGGCACTGAAGCTTTCTTT. It translates to CASSFTGGTEAFF.

For this clone: A clone one base away is much larger, so this may be a read error. The chain uses TRBV2 and TRBJ1-2; no reliable D call. The CDR3 spans 13 residues. Germline V gives CDR1 SNHLY, CDR2 FYNNEI. CDR3 in amino acids: CASSARLSYGYIF. The CDR3 DNA sequence: TGTGCCAGCAGTGCTAGGCTCTCGTATGGCTACATCTTC.

This clone is large within its sample. The chain carries TRBV9 and TRBJ2-1, with TRBD2 matching 13 bases. Germline V gives CDR1 SGDLS, CDR2 YYNGEE. With V trimmed by 4 bases and J by 2 bases, 3 bases remained unmatched. The CDR3 totals 16 residues. The CDR3 protein is CASSPGTSGAYNEQFF. CDR3 DNA: TGTGCCAGCAGCCCAGGGACTAGCGGGGCCTACAATGAGCAGTTCTTC.